This section outlines one T cell receptor (beta chain) sequence together with its context. CDR3 length: 14 amino acids. V shed 2 bases and J shed 7 bases, with 11 bases lying between them. Germline CDR1 and CDR2: KGHSH and LQKENI. In the authors' workflow: Scientists estimated how many nucleated cells there were by amplifying reference gene primers. Some clones are missing from TCRdb's copy, which holds only in-frame ones; the method was immunoSEQ multiplex PCR. V and J calls and clone size are those listed in that table; D and trimming were worked out from the DNA. The table lists about 390,000 clones, 80% to 90% of them singletons. This sample is part of a study of blood T cell repertoires in COVID-19. Across the study: The United States, Italy and Spain were the sources of the acute and convalescent COVID-19 samples. T cells, B-cell-depleted T cells, or PBMCs provided the cDNA or gDNA that served as material.

Seattle participants joined during active infection and were tracked over time. The clonotype comes from an older woman with COVID-19, enrolled during active disease. Sequenced: peripheral blood. V and J are TRBV18 and TRBJ2-2; unclear D gene. This chain's CDR3 is CASSPLDWNGELFF. For the CDR3, the DNA is TGTGCCAGCTCACCATTAGACTGGAACGGGGAGCTGTTTTTT.